The 27 T cell receptor beta chains presented below share a single source sample, sequenced in a study of blood T cell repertoires in COVID-19. Profiled with immunoSEQ multiplex PCR; TCRdb holds only in-frame clones, not every one. The sample contains 75,000 to 95,000 clones, around 72% of which appear only once. The sample consisted of peripheral blood. The origin of the receptors is a woman aged 60-75 years in a cohort sampled during active or convalescent COVID-19.

This chain links TRBV3-1 (or the pseudogene TRBV3-2) with TRBJ1-6, with D perhaps matching TRBD1 (6 bases). Trimming stripped 4 bases from V and 0 bases from J, with 19 bases between. Germline V gives CDR1 LGHDT, CDR2 YNNKEL (reference sequence). The CDR3 length is 19 residues. CDR3: CASSLLGHGRSSYNSPLHF. The CDR3 bases are TGTGCCAGCAGCCTTTTGGGACATGGACGAAGCTCCTATAATTCACCCCTCCACTTT.

The chain links TRBV5-4 to TRBJ1-2; 9 bases map to TRBD1. Germline trimming cut 4 bases from V and 4 bases from J; bases unmatched to any gene: 11. This CDR3 has 16 amino acids. From germline, CDR1 is SGHNT and CDR2 YYREEE (reference sequence). The CDR3 loop is CASSPWTGVPSYGYTF. The CDR3 nucleotides read TGTGCCAGCAGCCCCTGGACAGGGGTACCCTCCTATGGCTACACCTTC.

The chain joins TRBV11-3 to TRBJ2-1, with D possibly being TRBD2 (6 bases). This CDR3 spans 15 amino acids. V was pared by 5 bases and J by 0 bases, with 11 bases between. Germline CDR1 reads SGHNT; CDR2 reads YENEEA. The CDR3 reads CASSQMGGSYNEQFF. The CDR3 bases are TGTGCCAGCAGCCAGATGGGGGGCTCCTACAATGAGCAGTTCTTC. The full variable domain, its missing parts supplied by reference TRBV11-3 and TRBJ2-1, is EAGVVQSPRYKIIEKKQPVAFWCNPISGHNTLYWYLQNLGQGPELLIRYENEEAVDDSQLPKDRFSAERLKGVDSTLKIQPAELGDSAVYLCASSQMGGSYNEQFFGPGTRLTVL.

CDR3 in amino acids: CASSEGGLLPYGYTF. Written as DNA, the CDR3 is TGTGCCAGCAGTGAAGGGGGACTCCTGCCTTACGGCTACACCTTC. The chain uses TRBV2 and TRBJ1-2; possibly TRBD1 for D (5 bases). The CDR3 totals 15 residues. Germline V gives CDR1 SNHLY, CDR2 FYNNEI. Trimming took 1 base from V and 8 from J, leaving 17 bases between them.

This clone has ten or more counts. The chain has TRBV9 and TRBJ2-3; weak D call: TRBD1 (6 bases). Trimming stripped 4 bases from V and 0 bases from J, with 12 bases between. The CDR3 consists of 15 residues. CDR1 SGDLS and CDR2 YYNGEE come from the germline V gene. This chain's CDR3 is CASSPLTGSTDTQYF. In DNA form, the CDR3 reads TGTGCCAGCAGCCCACTGACAGGTAGCACAGATACGCAGTATTTT.

V usage is TRBV6-6 and J usage is TRBJ2-5, with D hard to call. The germline gives CDR1 MNHNY, CDR2 SVGAGI (reference sequence). The CDR3 runs 12 residues. Trimming left V 6 bases short and J 5 bases short, with 10 bases between. The CDR3 nucleotides are TGTGCCAGCAGCGACATCATGGAGACCCAGTACTTC. Amino acid sequence: CASSDIMETQYF.

This clone has a count of ten or more. The chain has TRBV2 and TRBJ1-2; tentatively, D is TRBD1 (5 bases). CDR3 length: 17 amino acids. Germline lookup yields CDR1 SNHLY and CDR2 FYNNEI. Trimming removed 8 bases from V and 3 bases from J, with 25 bases in between. The CDR3 sequence: CASRRGGLPSSYYGYTF. The CDR3 nucleotides are TGTGCCAGCCGAAGGGGAGGCCTCCCGTCATCTTACTATGGCTACACCTTC.

V and J are TRBV6-6 and TRBJ2-7, with 10 nucleotides matching TRBD2. J gave up 0 bases and V 6 bases, and 14 bases lay outside the gene matches. Per germline, CDR1 MNHNY and CDR2 SVGAGI (reference sequence). The CDR3 extends over 18 amino acids. The CDR3 DNA is TGTGCCAGCAGCCGATTAGCGGGGGGCCTCCTTATCTCCTACGAGCAGTACTTC. It encodes CASSRLAGGLLISYEQYF.

The rearrangement joins TRBV7-9 to TRBJ1-4; D remains unclear. The V gene lost 2 bases and the J gene lost 8 bases, with 24 bases spanning the gap. The CDR3 runs 18 residues. CDR1 and CDR2 (germline): SEHNR, FQNEAQ (reference sequence). DNA of the CDR3: TGTGCCAGCAGCTTAACGGGGAAGCGAGATCCCTCCGGAGAAAAACTGTTTTTT. It encodes CASSLTGKRDPSGEKLFF.

This clone was detected a few times. The chain joins TRBV6-6 to TRBJ1-5; D might be TRBD1 (5 bases). Between the trimmed V and J ends, which lost 0 bases and 7 bases, there was a span of 10 bases. The CDR3 runs 14 residues. Looked up from germline, CDR1 is MNHNY and CDR2 is SVGAGI (reference sequence). The CDR3 loop is CASSYSAGRQPQHF. The CDR3 DNA follows: TGTGCCAGCAGTTACTCGGCGGGACGCCAGCCCCAGCATTTT.

V and J are TRBV7-2 and TRBJ1-2; 7 positions agree with TRBD1. CDR3 length: 15 amino acids. With 5 bases clipped from V and 1 base from J, the junction kept 7 bases outside the gene matches. Per germline, CDR1 SGHTA and CDR2 FQGNSA. The chain's CDR3 is CASSPQGQLNYGYTF. CDR3 coding DNA: TGTGCCAGCAGCCCGCAGGGACAGCTTAACTATGGCTACACCTTC. The variable domain in full, with the rest retrieved from reference TRBV7-2 and TRBJ1-2, is GAGVSQSPSNKVTEKGKDVELRCDPISGHTALYWYRQSLGQGLEFLIYFQGNSAPDKSGLPSDRFSAERTGGSVSTLTIQRTQQEDSAVYLCASSPQGQLNYGYTFGSGTRLTVV.

The V and J genes are TRBV10-3 and TRBJ2-7; D ambiguous. V lost 0 bases and J lost 3, with 9 bases in between. The CDR3 runs to 14 residues. Germline loops: CDR1 ENHRY, CDR2 SYGVKD. The chain's CDR3 is CAISESVRVYEQYF. The CDR3 region has the DNA TGTGCCATCAGTGAGTCGGTCCGCGTCTACGAGCAGTACTTC.

This chain uses TRBV5-4 with TRBJ1-1; D remains ambiguous. The CDR3 loop spans 13 amino acids. Per the germline V gene, CDR1 is SGHNT and CDR2 is YYREEE (reference sequence). Trimming removed 4 bases at V and 2 bases at J, with 9 bases between. The CDR3 bases are TGTGCCAGCAGCCAGTGGAGCAACACTGAAGCTTTCTTT. This codes for CASSQWSNTEAFF.

In this sample, this clone turned up once. The chain couples TRBV6-5 to TRBJ1-1; no definite D call. CDR3 length equals 14 residues. The germline CDR1 and CDR2 sequences are MNHEY and SVGAGI. Trimming took 5 bases from V and 1 from J, leaving 11 bases between them. This CDR3 is CASSTSRGNTEAFF. CDR3 DNA sequence: TGTGCCAGCAGTACGTCTCGGGGGAACACTGAAGCTTTCTTT.

The J gene is TRBJ1-5, the V gene TRBV12-3 or TRBV12-4; a weak D match, TRBD1 (6 bases). The CDR3 extends over 12 amino acids. The V end lost 6 bases, the J end lost 11 bases, and 14 bases lay between the germline ends. This CDR3 reads CASSPRGRTQHF. CDR3 nucleotide sequence: TGTGCCAGCAGCCCCAGGGGTCGTACCCAGCATTTT.

The rearrangement joins TRBV5-1 to TRBJ1-6, with 7 bases that match TRBD1. V lost 0 bases to trimming and J lost 4 bases; unmatched junction nucleotides: 7. Germline lookup yields CDR1 SGHRS and CDR2 YFSETQ. This CDR3 has 17 residues. In DNA, the CDR3 is TGCGCCAGCAGCTTGGGATCGGGGACAGTGTATAATTCACCCCTCCACTTT. Translating it yields CASSLGSGTVYNSPLHF.

The gene calls are TRBV7-2 and TRBJ2-3; D is possibly TRBD1 (5 bases). Germline V gene lookup returns CDR1 SGHTA and CDR2 FQGNSA. The V end was cut by 0 bases, the J end by 3 bases, with 7 bases between. The CDR3 totals 14 residues. Here the CDR3 DNA reads TGTGCCAGCAGCTTAGCGGGGCGGACAGATACGCAGTATTTT. Its protein product is CASSLAGRTDTQYF.

This clone is labeled as medium-sized (0.01 to 0.1%). As DNA, the CDR3 is TGTGCCAGCATGCCCGGGACAGGGACCTCACCCCTCCACTTT. It translates to CASMPGTGTSPLHF. This chain links TRBV2 with TRBJ1-6, with TRBD1 matching 9 bases. V dropped 7 bases and J dropped 10; count of bases not matched to a gene: 8. The CDR3 sequence is 14 residues long. Germline V gene data show CDR1 as SNHLY and CDR2 as FYNNEI.

With regard to this clone: The same CDR3 also results from other DNA sequences found in this sample. The chain is built from TRBV7-3 and TRBJ2-3; 16 positions match TRBD2. There are 16 residues in the CDR3. J was trimmed by 5 bases and V by 5 bases; bases with no gene match: 4. Germline V CDR1 and CDR2: SGHTA, FQGTGA. The CDR3 spells CASSAGLAGGRDTQYF. CDR3 in DNA: TGTGCCAGCAGCGCGGGACTAGCGGGGGGGCGAGATACGCAGTATTTT.

This chain links TRBV11-3 with TRBJ2-3; D is perhaps TRBD1 (6 bases). CDR1 SGHNT and CDR2 YENEEA come from the germline V gene. The CDR3 is 15 amino acids. Trimming cost V 11 bases and J 1 base, with 19 bases left between them. Here the CDR3 DNA reads TGTGCCGATGCAGGGGCCCAGATTGGCACAGATACGCAGTATTTT. It is translated as CADAGAQIGTDTQYF.

The V and J genes are TRBV2 and TRBJ1-1; 8 nucleotides agree with TRBD1. Germline CDR1 SNHLY, CDR2 FYNNEI. The V gene end was trimmed by 5 bases and the J gene end by 0 bases; junction bases not matched to a gene: 5. The CDR3 is made up of 15 amino acids. Here the CDR3 DNA reads TGTGCCAGCAGTAGGACAGGGACCATGAACACTGAAGCTTTCTTT. Translating gives CASSRTGTMNTEAFF.

The J gene is TRBJ2-5, the V gene TRBV5-1; tentative D call: TRBD2 (6 bases). Germline CDR1 and CDR2: SGHRS and YFSETQ. Trimming cost V 6 bases and J 1 base, with 16 bases left between them. The CDR3 extends over 15 amino acids. CDR3 loop: CASTELGGLQETQYF. CDR3 sequence (DNA): TGCGCCAGCACCGAGTTGGGGGGTCTCCAAGAGACCCAGTACTTC.

CDR3: CASSGKGQGNSPLHF. The CDR3 DNA follows: TGTGCCAGCAGCGGAAAGGGACAGGGGAATTCACCCCTCCACTTT. The chain has TRBV5-5 and TRBJ1-6; 10 bases align to TRBD1. The CDR3 covers 15 residues. The germline gives CDR1 SGHKS, CDR2 YYEKEE (reference sequence). Trimming at V came to 4 bases and at J to 7 bases, leaving 5 bases not matched to a gene.

V gene TRBV10-3 combines with J gene TRBJ2-1; 7 bases map to TRBD1. V was clipped by 3 bases and J by 8 bases; unmatched bases: 7. The germline CDR1 and CDR2 sequences are ENHRY and SYGVKD. The CDR3 runs to 14 residues. The CDR3 loop reads CAISDRRQGDEQFF. The CDR3 DNA reads TGTGCCATCAGTGACAGGAGACAGGGTGATGAGCAGTTCTTC.

This clone was seen more than once but under ten times. This chain uses TRBV5-1 with TRBJ1-1; D is uncertain. In germline, CDR1 is SGHRS, CDR2 YFSETQ. CDR3 length equals 14 residues. The germline V and J ends were trimmed by 0 bases and 4 bases, with 10 bases remaining between them. This CDR3 reads CASSLDVSSTEAFF. The CDR3 DNA is TGCGCCAGCAGCTTGGATGTTTCCAGCACTGAAGCTTTCTTT.

The V call is TRBV5-1, the J call TRBJ2-5; 10 nucleotides match TRBD2. Germline lookup yields CDR1 SGHRS and CDR2 YFSETQ. After removal of 0 bases from V and 3 bases from J, the junction contained 2 bases not matched to a gene. CDR3 length equals 15 residues. The CDR3 reads CASSLAGTSEETQYF. The CDR3 DNA reads TGCGCCAGCAGCTTGGCCGGGACTAGCGAAGAGACCCAGTACTTC.

The chain joins TRBV27 to TRBJ2-6; TRBD2 agrees at 9 bases. Trimming cost V 2 bases and J 0 bases; bases outside gene matches: 8. The CDR3 spans 19 residues. Germline lookup yields CDR1 MNHEY and CDR2 SMNVEV (reference sequence). CDR3 bases: TGTGCCAGCAGTTTAAGATCTAGCGGGGTAGGCTCTGGGGCCAACGTCCTGACTTTC. It encodes CASSLRSSGVGSGANVLTF.